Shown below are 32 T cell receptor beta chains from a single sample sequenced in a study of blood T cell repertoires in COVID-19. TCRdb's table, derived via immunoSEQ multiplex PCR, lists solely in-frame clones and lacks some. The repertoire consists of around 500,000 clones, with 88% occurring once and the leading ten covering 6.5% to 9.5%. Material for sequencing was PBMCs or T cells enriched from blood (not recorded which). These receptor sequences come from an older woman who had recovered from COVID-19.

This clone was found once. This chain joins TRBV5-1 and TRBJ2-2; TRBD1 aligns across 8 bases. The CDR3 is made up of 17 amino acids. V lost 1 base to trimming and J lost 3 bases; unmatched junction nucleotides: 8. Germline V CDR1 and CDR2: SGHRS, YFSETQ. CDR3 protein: CASSLSGGAGYTGELFF. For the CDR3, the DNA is TGCGCCAGCAGCTTGTCAGGGGGCGCCGGGTACACCGGGGAGCTGTTTTTT.

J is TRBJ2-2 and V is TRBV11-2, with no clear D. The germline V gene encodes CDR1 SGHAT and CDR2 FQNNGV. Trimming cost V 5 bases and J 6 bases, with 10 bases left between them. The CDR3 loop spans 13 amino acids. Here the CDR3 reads CASSLSVPGELFF. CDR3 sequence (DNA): TGTGCCAGCAGCCTCTCGGTACCCGGGGAGCTGTTTTTT.

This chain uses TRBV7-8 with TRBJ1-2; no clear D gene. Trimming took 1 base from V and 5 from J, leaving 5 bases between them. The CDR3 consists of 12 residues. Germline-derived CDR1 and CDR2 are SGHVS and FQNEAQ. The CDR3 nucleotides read TGTGCCAGCAGCTTAGGAACTTATGGCTACACCTTC. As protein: CASSLGTYGYTF.

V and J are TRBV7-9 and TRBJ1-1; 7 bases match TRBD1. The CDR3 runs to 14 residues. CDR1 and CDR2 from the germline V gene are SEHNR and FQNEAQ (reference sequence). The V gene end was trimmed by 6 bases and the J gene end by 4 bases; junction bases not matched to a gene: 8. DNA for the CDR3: TGTGCCAGCAGACCCGGGACAGCGAGCACTGAAGCTTTCTTT. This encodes CASRPGTASTEAFF. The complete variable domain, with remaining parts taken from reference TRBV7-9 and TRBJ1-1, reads DTGVSQNPRHKITKRGQNVTFRCDPISEHNRLYWYRQTLGQGPEFLTYFQNEAQLEKSRLLSDRFSAERPKGSFSTLEIQRTEQGDSAMYLCASRPGTASTEAFFGQGTRLTVV.

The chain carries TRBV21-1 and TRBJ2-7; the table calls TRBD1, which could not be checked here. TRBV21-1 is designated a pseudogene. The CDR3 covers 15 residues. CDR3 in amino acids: CASSKGGQGKYEQYV. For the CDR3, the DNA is TGTGCCAGCAGCAAAGGGGGACAGGGAAAGTACGAGCAGTACGTC.

CDR3 region: CASSRQELRYGYTF. CDR3 nucleotide sequence: TGTGCCAGCAGCCGACAGGAACTCCGCTATGGCTACACCTTC. The chain carries TRBV7-9 and TRBJ1-2; the D gene is possibly TRBD1 (6 bases). Trimming pared 5 bases from V and 4 bases from J, leaving 14 bases between. Germline CDR1 is SEHNR and CDR2 is FQNEAQ (reference sequence). The CDR3 consists of 14 residues.

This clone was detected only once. For the CDR3, the DNA is TGTGCCAGTTTTGGGAACCGACAGGGGGAAGACGAGCAGTACTTC. Translation gives CASFGNRQGEDEQYF. The V gene is TRBV6-5, the J gene TRBJ2-7; TRBD1 aligns across 9 bases. Germline CDR1 is MNHEY and CDR2 is SVGAGI. The CDR3 length is 15 residues. The junction had 14 bases not matched to a gene; V was cut back by 9 bases and J by 5 bases.

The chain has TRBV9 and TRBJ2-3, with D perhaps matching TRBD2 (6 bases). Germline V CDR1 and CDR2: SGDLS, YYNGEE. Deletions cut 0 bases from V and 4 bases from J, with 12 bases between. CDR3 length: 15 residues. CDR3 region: CASSVVSGEADTQYF. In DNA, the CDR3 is TGTGCCAGCAGCGTAGTTAGTGGGGAGGCAGATACGCAGTATTTT.

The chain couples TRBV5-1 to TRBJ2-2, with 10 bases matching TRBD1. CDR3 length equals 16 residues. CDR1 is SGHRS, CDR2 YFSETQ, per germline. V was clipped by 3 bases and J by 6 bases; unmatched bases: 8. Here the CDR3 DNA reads TGCGCCAGCAGCTGGACCGGGACAGGGGCTTCCGGGGAGCTGTTTTTT. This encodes CASSWTGTGASGELFF.

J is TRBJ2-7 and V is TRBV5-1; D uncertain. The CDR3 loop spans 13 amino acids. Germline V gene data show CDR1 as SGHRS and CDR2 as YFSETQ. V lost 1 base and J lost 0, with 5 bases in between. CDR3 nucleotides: TGCGCCAGCAGCTTGAGGAGCTCCTACGAGCAGTACTTC. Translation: CASSLRSSYEQYF.

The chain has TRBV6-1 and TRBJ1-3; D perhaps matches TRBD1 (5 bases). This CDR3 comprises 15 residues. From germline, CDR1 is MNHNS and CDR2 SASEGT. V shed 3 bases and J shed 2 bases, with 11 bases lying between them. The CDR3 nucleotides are TGTGCCAGCAGTGATCGCAGGGTACCTGGAAACACCATATATTTT. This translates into CASSDRRVPGNTIYF.

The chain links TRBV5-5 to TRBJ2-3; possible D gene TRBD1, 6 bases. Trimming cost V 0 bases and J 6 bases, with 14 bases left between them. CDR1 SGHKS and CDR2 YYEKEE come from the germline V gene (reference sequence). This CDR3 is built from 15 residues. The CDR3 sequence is CASSLDSTGPDTQYF. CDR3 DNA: TGTGCCAGCAGCTTGGATTCCACAGGGCCCGATACGCAGTATTTT.

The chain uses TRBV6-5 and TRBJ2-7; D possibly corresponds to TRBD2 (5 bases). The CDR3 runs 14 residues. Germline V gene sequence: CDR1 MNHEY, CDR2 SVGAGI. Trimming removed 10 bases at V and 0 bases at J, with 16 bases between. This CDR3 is CATERNGLSYEQYV. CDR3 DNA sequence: TGTGCCACCGAACGGAACGGACTCTCCTACGAGCAGTACGTC.

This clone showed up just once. CDR3 amino acids: CASSARSNYGYTF. The CDR3 DNA reads as TGTGCCAGCAGTGCCAGGTCTAACTATGGCTACACCTTC. J is TRBJ1-2 and V is TRBV2; D remains unclear. In germline, CDR1 is SNHLY, CDR2 FYNNEI. This CDR3 spans 13 amino acids. Trimming left V 4 bases short and J 0 bases short, with 6 bases between.

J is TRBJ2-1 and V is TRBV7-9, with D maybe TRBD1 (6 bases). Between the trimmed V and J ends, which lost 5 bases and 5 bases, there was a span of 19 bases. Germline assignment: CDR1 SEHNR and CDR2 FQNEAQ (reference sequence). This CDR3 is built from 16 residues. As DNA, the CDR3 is TGTGCCAGCAGCACGGGACACCTTCAGAGAAACAATGAGCAGTTCTTC. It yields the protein CASSTGHLQRNNEQFF.

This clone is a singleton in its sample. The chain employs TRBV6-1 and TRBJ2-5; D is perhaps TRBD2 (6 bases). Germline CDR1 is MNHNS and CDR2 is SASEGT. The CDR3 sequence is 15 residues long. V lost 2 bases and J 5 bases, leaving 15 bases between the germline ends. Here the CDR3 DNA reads TGTGCCAGCAGTGAAAGGCAGGGAGGAAGGGAGACCCAGTACTTC. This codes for CASSERQGGRETQYF.

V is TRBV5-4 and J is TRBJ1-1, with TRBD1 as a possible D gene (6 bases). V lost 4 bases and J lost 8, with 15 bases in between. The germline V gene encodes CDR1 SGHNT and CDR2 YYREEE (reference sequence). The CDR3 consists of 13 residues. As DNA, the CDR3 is TGTGCCAGCAGCCCAGGTGGGGGCATAGAAGCTTTCTTT. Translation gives CASSPGGGIEAFF.

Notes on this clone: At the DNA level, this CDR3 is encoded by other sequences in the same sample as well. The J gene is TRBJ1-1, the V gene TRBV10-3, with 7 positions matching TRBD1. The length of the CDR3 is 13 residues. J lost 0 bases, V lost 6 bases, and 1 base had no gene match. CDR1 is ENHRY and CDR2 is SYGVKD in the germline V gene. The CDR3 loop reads CAIRGTVNTEAFF. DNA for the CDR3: TGTGCCATCAGAGGGACAGTGAACACTGAAGCTTTCTTT.

CDR3 sequence reads: CASSMGLGYGYTF. In DNA form, the CDR3 reads TGTGCCAGCTCTATGGGCCTTGGCTATGGCTACACCTTC. The V and J genes are TRBV5-5 and TRBJ1-2; D is ambiguous. V was pared by 7 bases and J by 4 bases, with 14 bases between. CDR3 length: 13 residues. Germline V lookup: CDR1 SGHKS, CDR2 YYEKEE (reference sequence).

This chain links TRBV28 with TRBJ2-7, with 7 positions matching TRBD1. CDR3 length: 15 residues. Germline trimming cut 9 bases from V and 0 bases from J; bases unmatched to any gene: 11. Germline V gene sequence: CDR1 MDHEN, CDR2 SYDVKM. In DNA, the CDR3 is TGTGCCAGTCGAAGGACAGGATCCAGCTCCTACGAGCAGTACGTC. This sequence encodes CASRRTGSSSYEQYV.

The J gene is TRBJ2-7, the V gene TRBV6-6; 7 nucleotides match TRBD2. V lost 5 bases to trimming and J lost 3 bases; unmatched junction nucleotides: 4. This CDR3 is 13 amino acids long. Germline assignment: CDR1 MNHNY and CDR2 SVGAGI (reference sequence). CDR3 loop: CASSREASYEQYF. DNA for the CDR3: TGTGCCAGCAGTCGGGAGGCCAGCTACGAGCAGTACTTC.

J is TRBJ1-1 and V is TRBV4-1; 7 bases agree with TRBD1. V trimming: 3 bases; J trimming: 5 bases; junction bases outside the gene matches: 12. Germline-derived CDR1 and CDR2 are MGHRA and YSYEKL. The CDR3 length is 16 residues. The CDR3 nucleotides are TGCGCCAGCAGCCACCCTAGCCGGGACAGAAAGACTGAAGCTTTCTTT. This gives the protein CASSHPSRDRKTEAFF.

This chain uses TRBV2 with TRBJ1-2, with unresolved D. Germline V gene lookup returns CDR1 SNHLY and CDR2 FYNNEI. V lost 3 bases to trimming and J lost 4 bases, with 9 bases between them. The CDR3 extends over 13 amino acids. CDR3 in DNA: TGTGCCAGCAGTGAGTGGGCCTCCTATGGCTACACCTTC. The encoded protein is CASSEWASYGYTF.

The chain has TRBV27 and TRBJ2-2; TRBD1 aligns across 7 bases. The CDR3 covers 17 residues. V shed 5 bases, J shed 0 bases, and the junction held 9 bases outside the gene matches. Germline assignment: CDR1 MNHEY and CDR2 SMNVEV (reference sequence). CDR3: CASSPPQGPANTGELFF. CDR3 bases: TGTGCCAGCAGTCCCCCACAGGGGCCCGCGAACACCGGGGAGCTGTTTTTT.

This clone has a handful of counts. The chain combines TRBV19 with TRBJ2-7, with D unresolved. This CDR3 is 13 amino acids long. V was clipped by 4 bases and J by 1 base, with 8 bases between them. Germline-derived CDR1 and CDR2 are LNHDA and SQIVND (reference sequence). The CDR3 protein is CASSRADSYEQYF. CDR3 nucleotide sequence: TGTGCCAGTAGTAGGGCAGATTCCTACGAGCAGTACTTC.

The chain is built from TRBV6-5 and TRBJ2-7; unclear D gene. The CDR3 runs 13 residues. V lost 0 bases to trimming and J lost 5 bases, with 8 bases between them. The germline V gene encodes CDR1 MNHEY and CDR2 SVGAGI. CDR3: CASSYSPSHEQYF. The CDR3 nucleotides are TGTGCCAGCAGTTACTCTCCGTCCCACGAGCAGTACTTC.

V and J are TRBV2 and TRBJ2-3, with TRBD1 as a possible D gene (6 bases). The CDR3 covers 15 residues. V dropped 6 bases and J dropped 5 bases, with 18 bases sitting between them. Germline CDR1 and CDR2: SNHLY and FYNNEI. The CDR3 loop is CASRKGDSAGDTQYF. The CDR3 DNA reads TGTGCCAGCAGGAAGGGGGATAGCGCTGGAGATACGCAGTATTTT.

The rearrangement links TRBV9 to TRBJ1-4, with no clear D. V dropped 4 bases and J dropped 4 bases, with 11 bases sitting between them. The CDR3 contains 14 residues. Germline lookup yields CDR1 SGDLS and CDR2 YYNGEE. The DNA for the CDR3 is TGTGCCAGCAGCCCTTTTTCGGGTAATGAAAAACTGTTTTTT. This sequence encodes CASSPFSGNEKLFF.

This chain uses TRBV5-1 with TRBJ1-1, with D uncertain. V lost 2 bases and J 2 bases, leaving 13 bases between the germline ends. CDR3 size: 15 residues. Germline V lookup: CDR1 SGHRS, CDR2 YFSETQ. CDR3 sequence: CASSFLPGINTEAFF. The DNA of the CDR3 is TGCGCCAGCAGCTTCTTACCGGGGATAAACACTGAAGCTTTCTTT.

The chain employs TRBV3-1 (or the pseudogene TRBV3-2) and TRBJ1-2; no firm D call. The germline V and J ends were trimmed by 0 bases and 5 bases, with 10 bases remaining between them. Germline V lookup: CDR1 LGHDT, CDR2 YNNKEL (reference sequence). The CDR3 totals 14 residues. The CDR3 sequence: CASSQDSLSYGYTF. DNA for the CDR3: TGTGCCAGCAGCCAAGACTCCCTATCTTATGGCTACACCTTC.

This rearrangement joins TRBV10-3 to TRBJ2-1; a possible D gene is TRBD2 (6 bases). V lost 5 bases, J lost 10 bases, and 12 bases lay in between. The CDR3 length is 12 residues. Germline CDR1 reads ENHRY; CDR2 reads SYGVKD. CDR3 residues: CAISLGAGEQFF. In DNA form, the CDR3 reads TGTGCCATCAGTCTAGGGGCGGGGGAGCAGTTCTTC.

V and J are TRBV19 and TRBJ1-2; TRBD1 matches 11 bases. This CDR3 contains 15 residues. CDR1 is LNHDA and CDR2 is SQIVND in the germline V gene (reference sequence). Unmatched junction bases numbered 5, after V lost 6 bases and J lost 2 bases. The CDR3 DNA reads TGTGCCAGTAGCCGGACAGGGGGCGGAAACTATGGCTACACCTTC. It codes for CASSRTGGGNYGYTF.